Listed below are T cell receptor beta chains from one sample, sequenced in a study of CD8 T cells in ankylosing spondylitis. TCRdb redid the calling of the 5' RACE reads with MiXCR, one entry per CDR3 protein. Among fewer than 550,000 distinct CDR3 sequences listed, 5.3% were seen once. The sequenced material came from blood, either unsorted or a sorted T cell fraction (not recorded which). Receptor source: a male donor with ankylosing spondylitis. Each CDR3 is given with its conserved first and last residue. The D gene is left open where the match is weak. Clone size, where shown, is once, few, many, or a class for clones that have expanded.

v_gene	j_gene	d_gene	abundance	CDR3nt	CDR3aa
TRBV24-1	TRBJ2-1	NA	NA	TGTGCCACCAGTGATTCCGGTGTGACAGGTTCCTACAATGAGCAGTTCTTC	CATSDSGVTGSYNEQFF
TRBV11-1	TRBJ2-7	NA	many	TGTGCCAGCAGCCTCCCAGCCCCCGAGCAGTACTTC	CASSLPAPEQYF
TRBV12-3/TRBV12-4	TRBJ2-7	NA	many	TGTGCCAGCAGTCCTACTCTCTCCTACGAGCAGTACTTC	CASSPTLSYEQYF
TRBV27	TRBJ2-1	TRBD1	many	TGTGCCAGCAGTCCTCGATCCGGGACAGTCTCCTACAATGAGCAGTTCTTC	CASSPRSGTVSYNEQFF
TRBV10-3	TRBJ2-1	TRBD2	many	TGTGCCATCGGGAAGCCGGGACTAGCGGCACAGTTCTTC	CAIGKPGLAAQFF
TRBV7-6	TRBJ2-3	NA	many	TGTGCCAGCAGCTCTATCAGGGGAGGGACAGATACGCAGTATTTT	CASSSIRGGTDTQYF
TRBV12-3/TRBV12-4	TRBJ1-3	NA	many	TGTGCCAGCAGTTTAGATCGCCGAGGGCACACCATATATTTT	CASSLDRRGHTIYF
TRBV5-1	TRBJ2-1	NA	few	TGCGCCAGCAGCTCCCAGGGGGGGGATGAGCAGTTCTTC	CASSSQGGDEQFF
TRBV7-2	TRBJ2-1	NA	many	TGTGCCAGCAGCTTGCGACTAGGGACCAATGAGCAGTTCTTC	CASSLRLGTNEQFF
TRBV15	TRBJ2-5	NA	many	TGTGCCACCAGCAGAAAACCCCCCGAGACCCAGTACTTC	CATSRKPPETQYF
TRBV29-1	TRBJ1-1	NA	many	TGCAGCGTTGAGCGGGGTGAGGGGCACACCACTGAAGCTTTCTTT	CSVERGEGHTTEAFF
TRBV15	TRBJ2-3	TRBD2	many	TGTGCCACCAGCAGACCCTGGGGTAGCGGGAGCACAGATACGCAGTATTTT	CATSRPWGSGSTDTQYF
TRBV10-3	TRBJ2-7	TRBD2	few	TGTGCCTCAGGGACTAACGGCGACGAGCAGTACTTC	CASGTNGDEQYF
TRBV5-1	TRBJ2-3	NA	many	TGCGCCAGCAGCTTGGAGGCCACAGCTAGCACAGATACGCAGTATTTT	CASSLEATASTDTQYF
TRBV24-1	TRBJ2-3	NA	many	TGTGCCACCAGTGCCCTGGAGGACCCACGGACGCAGTATTTT	CATSALEDPRTQYF
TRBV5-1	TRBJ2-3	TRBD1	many	TGCGCCAGCAGCCTCGGACAGGGGGCTAGCACAGATACGCAGTATTTT	CASSLGQGASTDTQYF
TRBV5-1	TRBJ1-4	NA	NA	TGCGCCAGCAGCTTGGACGGGCAGGATGTCGAAAAACTGTTTTTT	CASSLDGQDVEKLFF
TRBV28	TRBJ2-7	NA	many	TGTGCCAGCAAAGCTCAGGGGGGAAGCTACGAGCAGTACTTC	CASKAQGGSYEQYF
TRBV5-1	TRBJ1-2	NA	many	TGCGCCAGCAGCTTGACCCGGCCAGGGGTGAATGGCTACACCTTC	CASSLTRPGVNGYTF
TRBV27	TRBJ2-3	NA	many	TGTGCCAGCAGTTTAGGCTCGATGGGCACAGATACGCAGTATTTT	CASSLGSMGTDTQYF
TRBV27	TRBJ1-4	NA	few	TGTGCCAGCAGTTTAACTGCAGGGATGGATGAAAAACTGTTTTTT	CASSLTAGMDEKLFF
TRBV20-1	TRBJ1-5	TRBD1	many	TGCAGTGCTAGAGATTCCAGGGGGCTAAACAATCAGCCCCAGCATTTT	CSARDSRGLNNQPQHF
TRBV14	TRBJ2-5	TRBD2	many	TGTGCCAGCAGCTTCCGCGGAGGGAGGGCACGACCGAGAGAGACCCAGTACTTC	CASSFRGGRARPRETQYF
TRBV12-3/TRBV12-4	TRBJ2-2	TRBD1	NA	TGTGCCAGCAGTTTGGGACAGGGGGCCAGGGAGCTGTTTTTT	CASSLGQGARELFF
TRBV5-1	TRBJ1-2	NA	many	TGCGCCAGCAGCTTTAACAGCCTCTATGGCTACACCTTC	CASSFNSLYGYTF
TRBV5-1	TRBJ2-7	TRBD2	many	TGCGCCAGCAGCGAGACTAGCGTATCCTACGAGCAGTACTTC	CASSETSVSYEQYF
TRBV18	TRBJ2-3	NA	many	TGTGCCAGCTCACCGCTCGGTAGCACAGATACGCAGTATTTT	CASSPLGSTDTQYF
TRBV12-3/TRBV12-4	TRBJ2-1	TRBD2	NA	TGTGCCAGCAGTTTAGATGCGGGAGGCCCCGGAGTCAATGAGCAGTTCTTC	CASSLDAGGPGVNEQFF
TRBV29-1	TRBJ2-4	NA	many	TGCAGCATGACACAGGGTCTAGCCAAAAACATTCAGTACTTC	CSMTQGLAKNIQYF
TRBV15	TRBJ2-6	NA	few	TGTGCCACCAGCAGATCGGGTCCTAGCTCTGGGGCCAACGTCCTGACTTTC	CATSRSGPSSGANVLTF
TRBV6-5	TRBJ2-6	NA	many	TGTGCCAGCAGTCACCTGACCGGGGCCAACGTCCTGACTTTC	CASSHLTGANVLTF
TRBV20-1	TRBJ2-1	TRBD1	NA	TGCAGTGCGGCGAAGACAGGGGACAATGAGCAGTTCTTC	CSAAKTGDNEQFF
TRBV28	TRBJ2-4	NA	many	TGTGCCAGCAGTTCGCCTAGGGGGGCCAAAAACATTCAGTACTTC	CASSSPRGAKNIQYF
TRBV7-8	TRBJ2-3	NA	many	TGTGCCAGCAGCTGGCGGTCGGGAGCCCCAGATACGCAGTATTTT	CASSWRSGAPDTQYF
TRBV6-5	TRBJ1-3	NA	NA	TGTGCCAGCAGTTACTCGGAGGTTGGAAACACCATATATTTT	CASSYSEVGNTIYF
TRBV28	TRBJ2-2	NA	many	TGTGCCAGCAGTTTTATGAGGGCCGGGGAGCTGTTTTTT	CASSFMRAGELFF
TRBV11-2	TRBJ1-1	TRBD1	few	TGTGCCAGCAGGTCCCGGGACAGGGTGAACACTGAAGCTTTCTTT	CASRSRDRVNTEAFF
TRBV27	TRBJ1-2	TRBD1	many	TGTGCCAGCAGTTTGATTGGGACAGCAGCAGGCTACACCTTC	CASSLIGTAAGYTF
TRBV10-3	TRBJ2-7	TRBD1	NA	TGTGCCATCAGTGTGTCTATCCGGGACAGGGGAGAGCAGTACTTC	CAISVSIRDRGEQYF
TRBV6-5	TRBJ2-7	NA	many	TGTGCCAGCAGTTACTCTGGGACTCCCACCGAGCAGTACTTC	CASSYSGTPTEQYF
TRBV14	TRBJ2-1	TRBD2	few	TGTGCCAGCAGCCTGACTAGCGGGAGATCGATTTTCTACAATGAGCAGTTCTTC	CASSLTSGRSIFYNEQFF
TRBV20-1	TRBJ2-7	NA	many	TGCAGTGCTAGCAGGCCCGGGGGCAACGAGCAGTACTTC	CSASRPGGNEQYF
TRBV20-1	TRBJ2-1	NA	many	TGCAGTGCTAATGAGGGTTACTACAATGAGCAGTTCTTC	CSANEGYYNEQFF
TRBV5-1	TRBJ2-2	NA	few	TGCGCCAGCAGCCTAGACCCGAGCGGGGAGCTGTTTTTT	CASSLDPSGELFF
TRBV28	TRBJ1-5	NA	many	TGTGCCAGCAGCCCCCAGAATCAGCCCCAGCATTTT	CASSPQNQPQHF
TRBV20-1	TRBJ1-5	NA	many	TGCAGTGCTAGAGGGTTTGGGGGCCAGCCCCAGCATTTT	CSARGFGGQPQHF
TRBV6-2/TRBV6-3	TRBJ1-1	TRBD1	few	TGTGCCAGCACCACAGGGGAAGACACTGAAGCTTTCTTT	CASTTGEDTEAFF
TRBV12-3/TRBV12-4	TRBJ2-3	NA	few	TGTGCCAGCAGGGTATTTAGTTTTAGCACAGATACGCAGTATTTT	CASRVFSFSTDTQYF
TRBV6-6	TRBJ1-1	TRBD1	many	TGTGCCAGCATTACAGGGGGCACTGAAGCTTTCTTT	CASITGGTEAFF
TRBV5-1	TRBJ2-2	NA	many	TGCGCCAGCAGCTTACTAGTTAACACCGGGGAGCTGTTTTTT	CASSLLVNTGELFF
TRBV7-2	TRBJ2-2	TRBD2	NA	TGTGCCAGCAGCTTAGCCTGGACTAGAAGGGACACCGGGGAGCTGTTTTTT	CASSLAWTRRDTGELFF
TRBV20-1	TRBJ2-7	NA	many	TGCAGTGCTAGTATCATGGGCGAGCAGTACTTC	CSASIMGEQYF
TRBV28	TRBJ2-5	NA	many	TGTGCCAGCAGTTTGGGGGCTAATTACCAAGAGACCCAGTACTTC	CASSLGANYQETQYF
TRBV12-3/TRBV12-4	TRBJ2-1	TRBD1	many	TGTGCCAGCAGTTTACAGGGGGCGGTCGTTTACAATGAGCAGTTCTTC	CASSLQGAVVYNEQFF
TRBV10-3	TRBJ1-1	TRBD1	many	TGTGCCATCAGCCAGGGACAGTCCACTGAAGCTTTCTTT	CAISQGQSTEAFF
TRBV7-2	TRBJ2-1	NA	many	TGTGCCAGCAGTCCTTCCTACAATGAGCAGTTCTTC	CASSPSYNEQFF
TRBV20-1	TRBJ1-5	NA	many	TGCAGTGCTAGAGATAGGATTGGGGGGCCCCAGCATTTT	CSARDRIGGPQHF
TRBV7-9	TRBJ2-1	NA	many	TGTGCCAGCAGCCTCGGGACTTTCAAGGAGCAGTTCTTC	CASSLGTFKEQFF
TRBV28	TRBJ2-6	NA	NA	TGTGCCAGCACCCCCCGGCCGAGCTCTGGGGCCAACGTCCTGACTTTC	CASTPRPSSGANVLTF